This TCR beta chain was captured by sequencing in a study of blood T cell repertoires in COVID-19. Methods used by the authors: Estimates of nucleated cell counts were drawn from the amplification of reference gene primers. Libraries were prepared by immunoSEQ multiplex PCR; TCRdb keeps only in-frame clonotypes and omits some of them. V, J and clone size reflect that table, while D and trimming were determined from the DNA. The top ten hold approximately 20% of the sample, which has around 58,000 clones, roughly 85% seen once. Germline loops: CDR1 MNHEY, CDR2 SMNVEV (reference sequence). The CDR3 is 15 residues long. Trimming at V came to 4 bases and at J to 4 bases, leaving 3 bases not matched to a gene.

Sample: peripheral blood. The rearrangement links TRBV27 to TRBJ2-1; TRBD1 aligns across 11 bases. This receptor was identified in a human donor in a cohort sampled during active COVID-19. The CDR3 reads CASSSGTGGYNEQFF. The DNA of the CDR3 is TGTGCCAGCAGTTCCGGGACAGGGGGATACAATGAGCAGTTCTTC.